The 17 T cell receptor beta chains reported below all come from one sample, sequenced in a study of cytomegalovirus exposure and HLA in healthy donors. Profiled with immunoSEQ multiplex PCR; TCRdb holds only in-frame clones, not every one. The table records about 270,000 clones, just over 85% of them present only once. Sequences were obtained from PBMCs. The receptor source for this set is a woman under 30 in good health and CMV-seronegative.

This clone showed up many times. The genes are TRBV4-2 and TRBJ2-1; D may be TRBD2 (5 bases). The V gene's germline CDR1 is LGHNA and CDR2 YNFKEQ. The CDR3 runs 16 residues. V dropped 0 bases and J dropped 4 bases, with 13 bases sitting between them. The CDR3 loop is CASSQDGEGGYNEQFF. For the CDR3, the DNA is TGTGCCAGCAGCCAAGACGGGGAAGGTGGGTACAATGAGCAGTTCTTC.

Note on this clone: The same CDR3 can be traced to other DNA sequences in this sample. This chain joins TRBV30 and TRBJ1-2; no clear D. Germline V gene lookup returns CDR1 GTSNPN and CDR2 SVGIG (reference sequence). This CDR3 comprises 12 residues. The V and J ends lost 3 bases and 2 bases respectively, with 7 bases between them. For the CDR3, the DNA is TGTGCCTGGAGCCGGGGAAACTATGGCTACACCTTC. Translation gives CAWSRGNYGYTF.

The CDR3 DNA is TGTGCCAGCAGCGGACGGACAGGGGGCAACACCGGGGAGCTGTTTTTT. It is translated as CASSGRTGGNTGELFF. The V and J genes are TRBV5-4 and TRBJ2-2; 11 bases are a match to TRBD1. Unmatched junction bases numbered 4, after V lost 4 bases and J lost 2 bases. This CDR3 is 16 amino acids long. Germline V CDR1 and CDR2: SGHNT, YYREEE (reference sequence).

This clone appeared a few times. The chain uses TRBV11-2 and TRBJ1-2; D is ambiguous. The CDR3 length is 13 residues. Deletions cut 1 base from V and 8 bases from J, with 11 bases between. The germline V gene has CDR1 SGHAT and CDR2 FQNNGV. The CDR3: CASSLGFLGGYTF. CDR3 nucleotides: TGTGCCAGCAGCTTAGGGTTCCTCGGGGGCTACACCTTC.

The chain links TRBV6-1 to TRBJ1-2, with TRBD1 matching over 10 bases. CDR3 length equals 15 residues. Trimming at V came to 8 bases and at J to 7 bases, leaving 13 bases not matched to a gene. Germline CDR1 MNHNS, CDR2 SASEGT. The CDR3 nucleotides are TGTGCCAGCCGGAAGTCGACAGGGGGCGATTCTGGCTACACCTTC. Amino acid sequence: CASRKSTGGDSGYTF.

The V call is TRBV30, the J call TRBJ2-1; TRBD2 agrees at 9 bases. Trimming removed 3 bases from V and 2 bases from J; junction bases left unmatched: 8. The length of the CDR3 is 16 residues. The germline gives CDR1 GTSNPN, CDR2 SVGIG (reference sequence). The CDR3 here is CAWSDPTSGAYNEQFF. CDR3 DNA: TGTGCCTGGAGCGACCCGACTAGCGGAGCCTACAATGAGCAGTTCTTC.

This chain links TRBV19 with TRBJ2-1, with D possibly matching TRBD1 (6 bases). The CDR3 length is 15 residues. V gave up 3 bases and J gave up 3 bases, with 12 bases separating them. Germline-derived CDR1 and CDR2 are LNHDA and SQIVND (reference sequence). This CDR3 reads CASSIYGTIYNEQFF. DNA for the CDR3: TGTGCCAGTAGTATTTACGGGACAATCTACAATGAGCAGTTCTTC.

This rearrangement joins TRBV5-4 to TRBJ2-5; TRBD2 matches 9 bases. After removal of 4 bases from V and 4 bases from J, the junction contained 8 bases not matched to a gene. The CDR3 extends over 15 amino acids. Germline-derived CDR1 and CDR2 are SGHNT and YYREEE (reference sequence). CDR3 coding DNA: TGTGCCAGCAGCCCTGCGGGGGGGGCCCGAGAGACCCAGTACTTC. Its translation: CASSPAGGARETQYF.

This clone has just one count. The sample has other DNA sequences that encode this CDR3 too. V and J are TRBV10-2 and TRBJ2-7; TRBD2 matches 13 bases. Germline V CDR1 and CDR2: WSHSY, SAAADI. This CDR3 has 15 amino acids. Trimming removed 5 bases from V and 4 bases from J; junction bases left unmatched: 5. CDR3 sequence reads: CASSRTSGREYEQYF. CDR3 DNA sequence: TGCGCCAGCAGTCGCACTAGCGGGAGGGAGTACGAGCAGTACTTC.

The chain couples TRBV10-3 to TRBJ1-6; TRBD1 agrees at 9 bases. The CDR3 spans 14 residues. CDR1 and CDR2 from the germline V gene are ENHRY and SYGVKD. The ends lost 3 bases at V and 7 bases at J; junction bases unmatched: 1. CDR3 region: CAISDGQGNSPLHF. CDR3 DNA: TGTGCCATCAGTGATGGACAGGGGAATTCACCCCTCCACTTT.

The chain carries TRBV11-2 and TRBJ2-7; weak D call: TRBD2 (5 bases). The CDR3 length is 13 residues. Trimming took 1 base from V and 5 from J, leaving 9 bases between them. The germline V gene encodes CDR1 SGHAT and CDR2 FQNNGV. The CDR3 DNA reads TGTGCCAGCAGCTTAGGAGGGTTCCACGAGCAGTACTTC. Its protein product is CASSLGGFHEQYF.

The DNA of the CDR3 is TGTGCCAGCAGTTTGGGACAGGGCATTAGGGGCAATCAGCCCCAGCATTTT. Translation: CASSLGQGIRGNQPQHF. The chain recombines TRBV2 with TRBJ1-5; TRBD1 matches 9 bases. The CDR3 has 17 amino acids. V lost 5 bases and J lost 2; bases outside the gene matches: 10. In germline, CDR1 is SNHLY, CDR2 FYNNEI.

The sample holds one count of this clone. This chain links TRBV4-3 with TRBJ1-3; perhaps TRBD1 as D (5 bases). The CDR3 loop spans 17 amino acids. Deletions cut 0 bases from V and 0 bases from J, with 12 bases between. The germline gives CDR1 LGHNA, CDR2 YSLEER. CDR3 region: CASSQDFRGISGNTIYF. The CDR3, as DNA: TGCGCCAGCAGCCAAGATTTCCGGGGGATCTCTGGAAACACCATATATTTT.

This rearrangement joins TRBV18 to TRBJ2-3; maybe TRBD1 (6 bases). Germline CDR1 and CDR2: KGHSH and LQKENI. This CDR3 comprises 15 residues. V dropped 3 bases and J dropped 0 bases, with 10 bases sitting between them. The DNA of the CDR3 is TGTGCCAGCTCACCGACAGGTCCTAGCACAGATACGCAGTATTTT. As protein: CASSPTGPSTDTQYF.

The chain uses TRBV30 and TRBJ2-7; TRBD2 might be the D (6 bases). The length of the CDR3 is 15 residues. Germline CDR1 and CDR2: GTSNPN and SVGIG (reference sequence). The V end was cut by 0 bases, the J end by 3 bases, with 15 bases between. In DNA form, the CDR3 reads TGTGCCTGGAGTGTACAAGGGGACTGGGACTACGAGCAGTACTTC. This encodes CAWSVQGDWDYEQYF.

This clone has just a few counts. J is TRBJ2-3 and V is TRBV6-4; 9 nucleotides match TRBD2. The germline V gene has CDR1 MRHNA and CDR2 SNTAGT. Losses at the gene ends were 4 bases for V and 1 base for J; bases not matched to a gene: 3. The CDR3 length is 15 residues. The DNA for the CDR3 is TGTGCCAGCAGTGGGGTAGCGGGGGGCACAGATACGCAGTATTTT. Translating gives CASSGVAGGTDTQYF.

The chain couples TRBV27 to TRBJ1-2, with a possible D match to TRBD1 (5 bases). There are 13 residues in the CDR3. Germline lookup yields CDR1 MNHEY and CDR2 SMNVEV (reference sequence). Trimming removed 0 bases at V and 3 bases at J, with 5 bases between. DNA for the CDR3: TGTGCCAGCAGTTTATCAGGGGACTATGGCTACACCTTC. It translates to CASSLSGDYGYTF.